The next 23 T cell receptor beta chains were all read from a single sample in a study of spatial heterogeneity in lung cancer. This sample's time point: blood at routine non-recurrence follow-up after resection. TCRdb ran MiXCR on the 5' RACE reads and lists one entry per CDR3 protein. The table includes 95,000 to 120,000 distinct CDR3 sequences, about a tenth detected once. The sample in question was PBMCs, obtained at follow-up. These receptors all stem from a female donor with early-stage non-small cell lung cancer.

This clonotype occurred many times. This chain uses TRBV7-2 with TRBJ2-1, with TRBD2 matching 11 bases. This CDR3 has 17 amino acids. Looked up from germline, CDR1 is SGHTA and CDR2 is FQGNSA. V shed 1 base, J shed 6 bases, and the junction held 8 bases outside the gene matches. CDR3 DNA sequence: TGTGCCAGCAGCTTAGGGATATCTAGCGGGAGGCGCAATGAGCAGTTCTTC. Its translation is CASSLGISSGRRNEQFF.

The rearrangement links TRBV6-5 to TRBJ2-3, with 13 positions matching TRBD2. The V gene end was trimmed by 6 bases and the J gene end by 3 bases; junction bases not matched to a gene: 6. Germline V gene data show CDR1 as MNHEY and CDR2 as SVGAGI. The CDR3 length is 16 residues. The CDR3 DNA reads TGTGCCAGCAGATGGACTAGCGGGAGTAGAACAGATACGCAGTATTTT. It codes for CASRWTSGSRTDTQYF.

Comment on this clonotype: At one boundary the junction diverges from the germline segment, which might be a read error. The chain is built from TRBV5-1 and TRBJ2-3; the match to TRBD2 covers 14 bases. Per the germline V gene, CDR1 is SGHRS and CDR2 is YFSETQ. The CDR3 is 16 residues long. CDR3 sequence: CVSSRGLAGETDTQYF. CDR3 coding DNA: TGCGTCAGCAGCCGGGGACTAGCGGGAGAGACAGATACGCAGTATTTT.

V is TRBV12-2 and J is TRBJ1-4. TRBV12-2 is a recognized pseudogene. CDR3 length: 16 residues. Written as DNA, the CDR3 is TGTGCAAGTCGCTTAGACAAACACACAACTAATGAAAAACTGTTTTTT. This sequence encodes CASRLDKHTTNEKLFF.

The rearrangement uses TRBV7-2 and TRBJ2-5; TRBD2 matches at 9 bases. Germline assignment: CDR1 SGHTA and CDR2 FQGNSA. J lost 5 bases, V lost 1 base, and 11 bases had no gene match. The CDR3 loop spans 17 amino acids. CDR3 sequence (DNA): TGTGCCAGCAGCTTAGAAATCCAAGCGGGAGGTGGGGAGACCCAGTACTTC. Translating it yields CASSLEIQAGGGETQYF.

This clonotype was seen a handful of times. This sequence joins TRBV5-1 and TRBJ2-1; TRBD2 matches at 10 bases. The CDR3 is 15 residues long. CDR1 is SGHRS and CDR2 is YFSETQ in the germline V gene. Germline trimming cut 0 bases from V and 7 bases from J; bases unmatched to any gene: 4. The chain's CDR3 is CASSLVLAGANEQFF. The CDR3 DNA is TGCGCCAGCAGCTTGGTTCTAGCGGGAGCTAATGAGCAGTTCTTC.

The V and J genes are TRBV19 and TRBJ1-2; 8 bases agree with TRBD1. V shed 5 bases and J 2 bases; nucleotides not matched to a gene: 7. The CDR3 totals 15 residues. The germline V gene has CDR1 LNHDA and CDR2 SQIVND (reference sequence). CDR3 sequence reads: CASSLRTGINYGYTF. CDR3 coding DNA: TGTGCCAGTAGTCTCCGGACAGGGATAAACTATGGCTACACCTTC.

This clonotype occurred a few times. This chain links TRBV12-3 or TRBV12-4 with TRBJ1-1, with no clear D. The CDR3 sequence is 15 residues long. V lost 1 base to trimming and J lost 4 bases, with 13 bases between them. The CDR3 region is CASSLGGRERTEAFF. The CDR3 bases are TGTGCCAGCAGTTTAGGGGGTCGCGAGCGCACTGAAGCTTTCTTT.

This clonotype was seen repeatedly, ten times or more. The rearrangement joins TRBV3-1 to TRBJ2-5; 13 positions match TRBD2. From germline, CDR1 is LGHDT and CDR2 YNNKEL (reference sequence). The CDR3 is 16 amino acids. The ends lost 8 bases at V and 5 bases at J; junction bases unmatched: 11. The CDR3 is CASLRSGLAGAETQYF. Here the CDR3 DNA reads TGTGCCAGCCTTCGCTCTGGACTAGCGGGAGCGGAGACCCAGTACTTC.

This clonotype was picked up a small number of times. The chain carries TRBV19 and TRBJ2-2; D uncertain. The ends were cut back, 6 bases at V and 6 bases at J, with 14 bases in the middle. The CDR3 spans 14 residues. CDR1 and CDR2 (germline): LNHDA, SQIVND (reference sequence). The DNA for the CDR3 is TGTGCCAGTAGATCTCAATCGGGTGCCGGGGAGCTGTTTTTT. Amino acid sequence: CASRSQSGAGELFF.

The J gene is TRBJ1-1, the V gene TRBV7-9; 12 bases align to TRBD1. The CDR3 runs to 15 residues. Germline loops: CDR1 SEHNR, CDR2 FQNEAQ (reference sequence). The V and J ends lost 5 bases and 4 bases, in that order; junction bases with no gene match: 5. CDR3 protein: CASSQGQGARTEAFF. CDR3 DNA: TGTGCCAGCAGCCAGGGACAGGGGGCGCGCACTGAAGCTTTCTTT. The complete variable domain, with remaining parts taken from reference TRBV7-9 and TRBJ1-1, reads DTGVSQNPRHKITKRGQNVTFRCDPISEHNRLYWYRQTLGQGPEFLTYFQNEAQLEKSRLLSDRFSAERPKGSFSTLEIQRTEQGDSAMYLCASSQGQGARTEAFFGQGTRLTVV.

The rearrangement links TRBV6-5 to TRBJ2-3, with TRBD2 matching 8 bases. This CDR3 contains 15 residues. Trimming removed 2 bases from V and 2 bases from J; junction bases left unmatched: 3. The germline gives CDR1 MNHEY, CDR2 SVGAGI. The CDR3 spells CASSYVAGNTDTQYF. The DNA for the CDR3 is TGTGCCAGCAGTTACGTAGCGGGAAACACAGATACGCAGTATTTT.

This clonotype showed up just a few times. The chain recombines TRBV19 with TRBJ2-5, with 8 nucleotides matching TRBD2. The CDR3 contains 14 residues. Germline assignment: CDR1 LNHDA and CDR2 SQIVND (reference sequence). The ends lost 8 bases at V and 5 bases at J; junction bases unmatched: 10. The CDR3 bases are TGTGCCAGTTCTTCGACTAGCGTCCATGAGACCCAGTACTTC. It is translated as CASSSTSVHETQYF.

This clonotype was picked up a small number of times. This chain uses TRBV7-2 with TRBJ2-7; D might be TRBD2 (5 bases). V lost 4 bases, J lost 2 bases, and 6 bases lay in between. The germline V gene has CDR1 SGHTA and CDR2 FQGNSA. The CDR3 has 12 amino acids. CDR3 region: CASSSGTYEQYF. DNA for the CDR3: TGTGCCAGCAGCTCCGGGACCTACGAGCAGTACTTC. Full variable domain (missing parts from reference TRBV7-2 and TRBJ2-7): GAGVSQSPSNKVTEKGKDVELRCDPISGHTALYWYRQSLGQGLEFLIYFQGNSAPDKSGLPSDRFSAERTGGSVSTLTIQRTQQEDSAVYLCASSSGTYEQYFGPGTRLTVT.

The chain carries TRBV7-8 and TRBJ2-7; no clear D. This CDR3 has 14 amino acids. Looked up from germline, CDR1 is SGHVS and CDR2 is FQNEAQ. Trimming cost V 5 bases and J 3 bases, with 14 bases left between them. CDR3 in DNA: TGTGCCAGCAGCCTAGGTGACGGTTTCTACGAGCAGTACTTC. It translates to CASSLGDGFYEQYF. Combining the CDR3 with reference TRBV7-8 and TRBJ2-7 gives the whole variable domain GAGVSQSPRYKVAKRGQDVALRCDPISGHVSLFWYQQALGQGPEFLTYFQNEAQLDKSGLPSDRFFAERPEGSVSTLKIQRTQQEDSAVYLCASSLGDGFYEQYFGPGTRLTVT.

This clonotype was seen a few times. The gene calls are TRBV5-8 and TRBJ2-7; 12 nucleotides agree with TRBD1. The CDR3 is 15 residues long. Germline V gene sequence: CDR1 SGHTS, CDR2 YDEGEE. V was clipped by 2 bases and J by 6 bases; unmatched bases: 6. CDR3 loop: CASSFGTGGVGEQYF. In nucleotides, the CDR3 is TGTGCCAGCAGCTTCGGGACAGGGGGCGTCGGCGAGCAGTACTTC. Combining the CDR3 with reference TRBV5-8 and TRBJ2-7 gives the whole variable domain EAGVTQSPTHLIKTRGQQATLRCSPISGHTSVYWYQQALGLGLQFLLWYDEGEERNRGNFPPRFSGRQFPNYSSELNVNALELEDSALYLCASSFGTGGVGEQYFGPGTRLTVT.

V usage is TRBV6-2 or TRBV6-3 and J usage is TRBJ1-1; D may be TRBD1 (5 bases). Germline values: CDR1 MNHEY, CDR2 SVGEGT. The CDR3 is 13 amino acids. With 5 bases removed from V and 11 bases from J, the gap between germline ends came to 18 bases. CDR3 in amino acids: CASSITGVKSAFF. CDR3 coding DNA: TGTGCCAGCAGTATAACGGGGGTCAAGTCTGCTTTCTTT.

This clonotype was seen only a few times. The chain joins TRBV5-1 to TRBJ1-4; D is uncertain. There are 15 residues in the CDR3. Trimming removed 5 bases from V and 4 bases from J, with 15 bases in between. Looked up from germline, CDR1 is SGHRS and CDR2 is YFSETQ. CDR3 nucleotide sequence: TGCGCCAGCAGTGGAACCGGGTCACTTAATGAAAAACTGTTTTTT. Residues: CASSGTGSLNEKLFF.

This clonotype appeared a few times. The chain links TRBV9 to TRBJ2-1, with a possible D match to TRBD2 (6 bases). V was pared by 4 bases and J by 0 bases, with 14 bases between. Germline V gene lookup returns CDR1 SGDLS and CDR2 YYNGEE. The CDR3 has 16 amino acids. This CDR3 is CASSSGDSPSYNEQFF. CDR3 DNA sequence: TGTGCCAGCAGCTCCGGGGACTCCCCCTCCTACAATGAGCAGTTCTTC.

A few counts support this clonotype. The gene calls are TRBV29-1 and TRBJ2-1; unclear D gene. The V end lost 4 bases, the J end lost 7 bases, and 8 bases lay between the germline ends. Per the germline V gene, CDR1 is SQVTM and CDR2 is ANQGSEA. This CDR3 is 11 amino acids long. CDR3 sequence (DNA): TGCAGCGTTGTGCTAGTGAATGAGCAGTTCTTC. It specifies CSVVLVNEQFF.

This clonotype came up a few times. This chain links TRBV27 with TRBJ2-5, with 10 bases that match TRBD1. The junction had 6 bases not matched to a gene; V was cut back by 6 bases and J by 5 bases. The CDR3 loop spans 14 amino acids. Per the germline V gene, CDR1 is MNHEY and CDR2 is SMNVEV (reference sequence). Here the CDR3 reads CASRGQGIVETQYF. Written as DNA, the CDR3 is TGTGCCAGCAGGGGACAGGGGATAGTGGAGACCCAGTACTTC.

As DNA, the CDR3 is TGTGCCAGCAGCTCTCAAAAAAATCAGCCCCAGCATTTT. It translates to CASSSQKNQPQHF. The chain joins TRBV7-2 to TRBJ1-5; D is ambiguous. The V gene lost 4 bases and the J gene lost 4 bases, with 8 bases spanning the gap. CDR1 is SGHTA, CDR2 FQGNSA, per germline. CDR3 length equals 13 residues.

Comments on this clonotype: A much larger clone sits a single nucleotide away, making a read error possible. The rearrangement links TRBV12-3 or TRBV12-4 to TRBJ1-5; 7 bases line up with TRBD1. This CDR3 spans 14 amino acids. The V gene end was trimmed by 6 bases and the J gene end by 2 bases; junction bases not matched to a gene: 4. In DNA, the CDR3 is TGTGCCAGCAGGACTACAGGGGGCAATCAGCCCCAGCATTTT. Translated, it gives CASRTTGGNQPQHF.